This TCR beta chain was found in a study of cytomegalovirus exposure and HLA in healthy donors. With 60 Vbeta and 13 Jbeta primers, the PCR was carried out. Profiled with immunoSEQ multiplex PCR; TCRdb holds only in-frame clones, not every one. The data contain more than 200,000 clones, 75% to 80% of them seen just once; the ten biggest clones take up 1.5% to 2%. This clone came up a few times. The CDR3 runs to 16 residues. Germline lookup yields CDR1 SGHVS and CDR2 FNYEAQ. Trimming cost V 5 bases and J 7 bases; bases outside gene matches: 12. The V and J genes are TRBV7-6 and TRBJ2-1, with 9 positions matching TRBD2. The TCR originated in a male donor in good health and CMV-seronegative. The sequenced material came from PBMCs. CDR3 DNA sequence: TGTGCCAGCAGCCCCGCGGTTCTAGCGGGGAATAATGAGCAGTTCTTC. Its translation: CASSPAVLAGNNEQFF.